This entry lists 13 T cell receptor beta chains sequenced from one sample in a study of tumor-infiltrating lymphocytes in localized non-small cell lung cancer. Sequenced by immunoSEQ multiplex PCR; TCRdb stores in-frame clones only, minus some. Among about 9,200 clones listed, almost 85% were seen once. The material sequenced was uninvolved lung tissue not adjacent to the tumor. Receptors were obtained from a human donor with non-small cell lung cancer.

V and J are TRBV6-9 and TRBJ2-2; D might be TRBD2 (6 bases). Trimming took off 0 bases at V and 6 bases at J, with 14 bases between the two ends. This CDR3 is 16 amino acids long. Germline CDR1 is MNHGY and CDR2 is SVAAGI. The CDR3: CASSYSKEGRPGELFF. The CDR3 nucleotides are TGTGCCAGCAGTTATTCTAAGGAGGGGCGCCCCGGGGAGCTGTTTTTT.

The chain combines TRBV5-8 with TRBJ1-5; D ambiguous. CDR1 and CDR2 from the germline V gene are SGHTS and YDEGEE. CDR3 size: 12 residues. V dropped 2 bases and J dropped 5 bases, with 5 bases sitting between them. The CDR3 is CASSFRDQPQHF. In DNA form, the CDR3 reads TGTGCCAGCAGCTTCCGGGATCAGCCCCAGCATTTT.

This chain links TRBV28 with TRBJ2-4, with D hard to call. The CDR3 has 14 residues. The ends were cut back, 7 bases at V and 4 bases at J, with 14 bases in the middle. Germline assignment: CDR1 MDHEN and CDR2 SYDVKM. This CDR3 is CASTPKGSKNIQYF. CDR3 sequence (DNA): TGTGCCAGCACCCCCAAGGGCAGTAAAAACATTCAGTACTTC.

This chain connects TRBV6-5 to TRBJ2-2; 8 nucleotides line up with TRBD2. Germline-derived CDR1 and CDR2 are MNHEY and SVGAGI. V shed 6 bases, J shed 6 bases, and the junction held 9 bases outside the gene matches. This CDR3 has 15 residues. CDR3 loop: CASSPGGVLPGELFF. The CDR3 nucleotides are TGTGCCAGCAGCCCGGGGGGGGTTTTGCCCGGGGAGCTGTTTTTT.

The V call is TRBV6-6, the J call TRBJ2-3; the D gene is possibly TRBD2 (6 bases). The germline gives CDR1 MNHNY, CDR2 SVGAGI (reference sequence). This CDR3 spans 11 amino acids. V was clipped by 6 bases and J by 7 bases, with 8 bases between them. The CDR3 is CASRGDYTQYF. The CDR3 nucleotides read TGTGCCAGCAGAGGGGACTATACGCAGTATTTT.

The CDR3 DNA reads as TGTGCCAGCAGCCCCGGACGGCGGGCCCTCCACTTT. Translated: CASSPGRRALHF. The V gene is TRBV11-2, the J gene TRBJ1-6; D is ambiguous. Per germline, CDR1 SGHAT and CDR2 FQNNGV. The CDR3 runs 12 residues. The V gene lost 5 bases and the J gene lost 14 bases, with 13 bases spanning the gap.

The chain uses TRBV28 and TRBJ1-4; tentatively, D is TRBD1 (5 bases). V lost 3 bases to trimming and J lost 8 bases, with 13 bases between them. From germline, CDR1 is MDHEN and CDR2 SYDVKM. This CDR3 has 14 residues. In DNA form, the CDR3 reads TGTGCCAGCAGTTTCGGACTGGGGCGGGAAAAACTGTTTTTT. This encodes CASSFGLGREKLFF.

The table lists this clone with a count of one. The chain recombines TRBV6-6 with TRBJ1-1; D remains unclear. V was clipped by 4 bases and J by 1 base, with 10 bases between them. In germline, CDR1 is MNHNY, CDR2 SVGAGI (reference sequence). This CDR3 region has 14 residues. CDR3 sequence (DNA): TGTGCCAGCAGTTCCCCCCCTGGGAACACTGAAGCTTTCTTT. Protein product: CASSSPPGNTEAFF.

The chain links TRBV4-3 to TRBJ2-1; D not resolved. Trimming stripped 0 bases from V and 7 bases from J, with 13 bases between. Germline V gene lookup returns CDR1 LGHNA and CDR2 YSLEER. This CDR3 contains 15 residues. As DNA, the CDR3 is TGCGCCAGCAGCCAAGATGGTCTTCCTCGAAATGAGCAGTTCTTC. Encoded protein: CASSQDGLPRNEQFF.

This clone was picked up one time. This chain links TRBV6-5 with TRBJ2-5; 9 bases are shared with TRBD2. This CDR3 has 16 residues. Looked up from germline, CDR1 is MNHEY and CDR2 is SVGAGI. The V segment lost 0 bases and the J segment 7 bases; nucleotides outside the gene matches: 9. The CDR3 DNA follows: TGTGCCAGCAGTTACTCAGGCGCGGGAGGGGGGTGGACCCAGTACTTC. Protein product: CASSYSGAGGGWTQYF.

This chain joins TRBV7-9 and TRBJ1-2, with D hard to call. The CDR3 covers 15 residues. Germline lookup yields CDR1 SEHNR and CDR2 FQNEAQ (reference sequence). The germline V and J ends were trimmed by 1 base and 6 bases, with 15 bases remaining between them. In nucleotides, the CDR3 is TGTGCCAGCAGCTTAGGGAGTCGACCTGGAGATGGCTACACCTTC. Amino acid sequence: CASSLGSRPGDGYTF.

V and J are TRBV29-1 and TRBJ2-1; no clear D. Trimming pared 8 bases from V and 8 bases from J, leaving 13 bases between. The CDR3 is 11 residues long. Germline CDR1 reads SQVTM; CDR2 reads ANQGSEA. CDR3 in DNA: TGCAGCACCCGGGTTTCCGATGAGCAGTTCTTC. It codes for CSTRVSDEQFF.

CDR3 nucleotides: TGTGCCAGCAGCCTAGGACAGGGGGCGCAAACCGGGGAGCTGTTTTTT. It specifies CASSLGQGAQTGELFF. The J gene is TRBJ2-2, the V gene TRBV6-4, with 11 bases identical to TRBD1. Trimming took 6 bases from V and 5 from J; bases not matched to a gene: 8. Germline CDR1 MRHNA, CDR2 SNTAGT. This CDR3 is built from 16 residues.